The 17 T cell receptor beta chains listed next were all sequenced from one sample in a study of OX40 agonist ivuxolimab in advanced cancers. The data were produced by immunoSEQ multiplex PCR, yet TCRdb's version contains in-frame clones alone and is incomplete. The sample lists about 64,000 clones, 88% occurring once. This material consisted of CD4+ or CD8+ T cells sorted from blood, taken in a trial of the OX40 agonist ivuxolimab. The source is an adult with an advanced solid tumor such as melanoma, head and neck, liver or kidney cancer.

This chain uses TRBV6-5 with TRBJ1-2, with unresolved D. With 2 bases removed from V and 2 bases from J, the gap between germline ends came to 12 bases. Germline lookup yields CDR1 MNHEY and CDR2 SVGAGI. The CDR3 covers 15 residues. The CDR3: CASSYGSRLNYGYTF. For the CDR3, the DNA is TGTGCCAGCAGTTACGGGAGTCGTCTCAACTATGGCTACACCTTC.

The chain carries TRBV6-6 and TRBJ2-7; D is perhaps TRBD1 or TRBD2 (7 bases each). In germline, CDR1 is MNHNY, CDR2 SVGAGI (reference sequence). Between the trimmed V and J ends, which lost 2 bases and 6 bases, there was a span of 17 bases. The CDR3 runs to 15 residues. This chain's CDR3 is CASSYKGGGSLEQYF. Written as DNA, the CDR3 is TGTGCCAGCAGTTACAAAGGGGGCGGGAGTCTCGAGCAGTACTTC.

This clone was found once. The V and J genes are TRBV5-1 and TRBJ1-2; no definite D call. The CDR3 runs to 15 residues. Germline CDR1 reads SGHRS; CDR2 reads YFSETQ. V lost 0 bases to trimming and J lost 3 bases, with 12 bases between them. As DNA, the CDR3 is TGCGCCAGCAGCTTGGGACCATCCACTTACTATGGCTACACCTTC. Its translation is CASSLGPSTYYGYTF. Combining the CDR3 with reference TRBV5-1 and TRBJ1-2 gives the whole variable domain KAGVTQTPRYLIKTRGQQVTLSCSPISGHRSVSWYQQTPGQGLQFLFEYFSETQRNKGNFPGRFSGRQFSNSRSEMNVSTLELGDSALYLCASSLGPSTYYGYTFGSGTRLTVV.

The chain links TRBV2 to TRBJ1-5; D possibly corresponds to TRBD1 (5 bases). CDR1 and CDR2 (germline): SNHLY, FYNNEI. The CDR3 runs to 14 residues. Deletions cut 2 bases from V and 7 bases from J, with 12 bases between. The CDR3, as DNA: TGTGCCAGCAGTGAACAGGGTCTTGGGCAGCCCCAGCATTTT. Encoded protein: CASSEQGLGQPQHF.

This clone was found once. This chain joins TRBV19 and TRBJ2-1; 8 bases align to TRBD1. V was clipped by 1 base and J by 4 bases; unmatched bases: 15. Germline V lookup: CDR1 LNHDA, CDR2 SQIVND (reference sequence). This CDR3 has 19 amino acids. CDR3 protein: CASSIVKDRVPLLYNEQFF. The CDR3 DNA reads as TGTGCCAGTAGTATAGTAAAGGACAGGGTCCCCCTGTTGTACAATGAGCAGTTCTTC.

The V gene is TRBV2, the J gene TRBJ1-5; TRBD1 aligns across 8 bases. Germline values: CDR1 SNHLY, CDR2 FYNNEI. The J segment lost 2 bases and the V segment lost 6 bases, leaving 6 bases of the junction unmatched. The CDR3 is 15 residues long. The CDR3 loop is CASRPDRGGNQPQHF. CDR3 nucleotides: TGTGCCAGCAGACCAGACAGGGGAGGCAATCAGCCCCAGCATTTT.

V gene TRBV27 combines with J gene TRBJ1-1; 10 positions match TRBD1. Germline V lookup: CDR1 MNHEY, CDR2 SMNVEV (reference sequence). The CDR3 consists of 15 residues. V was pared by 3 bases and J by 4 bases, with 5 bases of the junction left unmatched. CDR3 bases: TGTGCCAGCAGTTTGGGGGGACAGGGGAGCACTGAAGCTTTCTTT. Protein sequence: CASSLGGQGSTEAFF.

To note about this clone: The junction differs from germline at one of its ends, possibly a read error. The CDR3 is CVSSLGVGEQYF. CDR3 in DNA: TGTGTCAGCAGCTTAGGAGTAGGCGAGCAGTACTTC. The chain couples TRBV11-2 to TRBJ2-7; no reliable D call. There are 12 residues in the CDR3. Germline CDR1 is SGHAT and CDR2 is FQNNGV.

The genes are TRBV18 and TRBJ2-7; 10 bases align to TRBD2. The CDR3 is 14 amino acids. V lost 3 bases and J lost 5; bases outside the gene matches: 4. CDR1 and CDR2 (germline): KGHSH, LQKENI. The CDR3 bases are TGTGCCAGCTCACCCGGGACTAGCGTAAACGAGCAGTACTTC. This sequence encodes CASSPGTSVNEQYF.

The chain combines TRBV4-2 with TRBJ2-1; possible D gene TRBD1, 7 bases. The CDR3 has 14 residues. Trimming cost V 3 bases and J 9 bases, with 15 bases left between them. Germline values: CDR1 LGHNA, CDR2 YNFKEQ. The chain's CDR3 is CASSQGPGGFEQFF. CDR3 nucleotides: TGTGCCAGCAGCCAGGGTCCAGGGGGGTTTGAGCAGTTCTTC.

DNA for the CDR3: TGTGCCATCAGTCGGGACAGTTATCAGCCCCAGCATTTT. It translates to CAISRDSYQPQHF. The chain uses TRBV10-3 and TRBJ1-5; 7 bases fit TRBD1. The germline gives CDR1 ENHRY, CDR2 SYGVKD. The CDR3 has 13 residues. V shed 5 bases and J 5 bases; nucleotides not matched to a gene: 3.

This chain uses TRBV18 with TRBJ1-1; D may be TRBD1 (5 bases). The CDR3 length is 14 residues. Germline V gene sequence: CDR1 KGHSH, CDR2 LQKENI. V lost 6 bases, J lost 2 bases, and 13 bases lay in between. CDR3 sequence (DNA): TGTGCCAGCTCTCTCGGGGGTATAAACACTGAAGCTTTCTTT. Translating it yields CASSLGGINTEAFF. Together with reference TRBV18 and TRBJ1-1, the CDR3 gives the full variable domain: NAGVMQNPRHLVRRRGQEARLRCSPMKGHSHVYWYRQLPEEGLKFMVYLQKENIIDESGMPKERFSAEFPKEGPSILRIQQVVRGDSAAYFCASSLGGINTEAFFGQGTRLTVV.

The chain employs TRBV14 and TRBJ2-6, with 7 bases aligning to TRBD1. The CDR3 totals 17 residues. Trimming took 4 bases from V and 0 from J; bases not matched to a gene: 6. Germline CDR1 and CDR2: SGHDN and FVKESK. For the CDR3, the DNA is TGTGCCAGCAGCCCAAGGACAGGAGTCTCTGGGGCCAACGTCCTGACTTTC. It encodes CASSPRTGVSGANVLTF.

V usage is TRBV7-3 and J usage is TRBJ2-3; D call uncertain. Germline assignment: CDR1 SGHTA and CDR2 FQGTGA. V was trimmed by 2 bases and J by 1 base, leaving 4 bases between them. The CDR3 contains 13 residues. The CDR3 DNA follows: TGTGCCAGCAGCTTACCCGGCACAGATACGCAGTATTTT. It is translated as CASSLPGTDTQYF.

The J gene is TRBJ2-1, the V gene TRBV6-1; 9 bases match TRBD2. The CDR3 has 13 residues. CDR1 MNHNS and CDR2 SASEGT come from the germline V gene. Unmatched junction bases numbered 7, after V lost 7 bases and J lost 9 bases. CDR3 region: CASKVRREGEQFF. In DNA, the CDR3 is TGTGCCAGCAAGGTTCGGCGGGAGGGTGAGCAGTTCTTC.

The rearrangement links TRBV19 to TRBJ2-5; 7 bases match TRBD1. Trimming took 6 bases from V and 5 from J; bases not matched to a gene: 15. Germline-derived CDR1 and CDR2 are LNHDA and SQIVND (reference sequence). CDR3 size: 16 residues. The CDR3 sequence is CASSPLDRDGEETQYF. The CDR3 DNA reads as TGTGCCAGTAGCCCCCTTGACAGGGATGGCGAGGAGACCCAGTACTTC. Using reference TRBV19 and TRBJ2-5 for the parts outside the CDR3, the full variable domain is DGGITQSPKYLFRKEGQNVTLSCEQNLNHDAMYWYRQDPGQGLRLIYYSQIVNDFQKGDIAEGYSVSREKKESFPLTVTSAQKNPTAFYLCASSPLDRDGEETQYFGPGTRLLVL.

The V gene is TRBV28, the J gene TRBJ2-1, with TRBD2 matching over 11 bases. The germline V gene encodes CDR1 MDHEN and CDR2 SYDVKM. This CDR3 is built from 13 residues. The ends lost 9 bases at V and 7 bases at J; junction bases unmatched: 5. The CDR3 DNA follows: TGTGCCAGTGCTAGCGGGAGGCGGAATGAGCAGTTCTTC. Its protein is CASASGRRNEQFF.